This T cell receptor beta chain was sequenced in a study of blood T cell repertoires in COVID-19. Overall study: COVID-19 samples, acute and convalescent, were from the United States, Italy and Spain.

As handled by the study authors: For nucleated cells, counts were estimated from reference gene primer amplification. Method: immunoSEQ multiplex PCR; TCRdb's copy keeps in-frame clones and lacks some. V, J and clone size were drawn from that table, and D and trimming were deduced from the DNA. The data contain fewer than 85,000 clones, 75% to 85% of them singletons. The CDR3 has 13 residues. Germline V lookup: CDR1 LNHDA, CDR2 SQIVND (reference sequence). V lost 5 bases to trimming and J lost 3 bases, with 11 bases between them. V gene TRBV19 combines with J gene TRBJ2-7; no firm D call. The sample taken for sequencing was peripheral blood. This clonotype was sampled from a man aged 25-40 years with COVID-19, enrolled during active disease. The CDR3 DNA reads as TGTGCCAGTAGTCTCAACAGAGACTACGAGCAGTACTTC. It codes for CASSLNRDYEQYF. The variable domain in full, with the rest retrieved from reference TRBV19 and TRBJ2-7, is DGGITQSPKYLFRKEGQNVTLSCEQNLNHDAMYWYRQDPGQGLRLIYYSQIVNDFQKGDIAEGYSVSREKKESFPLTVTSAQKNPTAFYLCASSLNRDYEQYFGPGTRLTVT.